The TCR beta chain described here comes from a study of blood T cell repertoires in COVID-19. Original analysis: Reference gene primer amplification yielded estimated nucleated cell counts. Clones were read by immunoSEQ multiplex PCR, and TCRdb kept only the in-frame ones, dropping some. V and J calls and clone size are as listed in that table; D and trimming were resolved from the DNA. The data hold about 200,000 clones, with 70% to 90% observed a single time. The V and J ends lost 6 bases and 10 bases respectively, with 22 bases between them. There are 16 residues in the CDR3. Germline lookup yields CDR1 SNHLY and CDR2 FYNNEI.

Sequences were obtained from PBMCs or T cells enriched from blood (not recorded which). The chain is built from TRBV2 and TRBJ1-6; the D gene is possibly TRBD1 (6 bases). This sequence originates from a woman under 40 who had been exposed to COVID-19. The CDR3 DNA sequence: TGTGCCAGCAGCCCGGAACGGCTACAGGGTAACTCACCCCTCCACTTT. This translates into CASSPERLQGNSPLHF.